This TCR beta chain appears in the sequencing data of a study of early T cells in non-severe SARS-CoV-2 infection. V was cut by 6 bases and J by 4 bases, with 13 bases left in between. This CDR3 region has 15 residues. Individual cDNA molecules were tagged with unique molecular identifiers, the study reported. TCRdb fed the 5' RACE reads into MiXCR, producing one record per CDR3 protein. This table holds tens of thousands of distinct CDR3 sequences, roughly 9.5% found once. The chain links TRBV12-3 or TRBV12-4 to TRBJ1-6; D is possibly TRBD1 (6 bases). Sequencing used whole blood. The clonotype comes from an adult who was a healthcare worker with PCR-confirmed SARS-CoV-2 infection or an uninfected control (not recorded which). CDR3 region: CASRKGVQYNSPLHF. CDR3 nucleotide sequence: TGTGCCAGCAGAAAGGGGGTGCAGTATAATTCACCCCTCCACTTT.